One and the same sample provided the 30 T cell receptor beta chains below, sequenced in a study of blood T cell repertoires in COVID-19. The method was immunoSEQ multiplex PCR; TCRdb's version includes in-frame clones alone and lacks a portion of them. The sample has 60,000 to 75,000 clones, around 66% seen once; the top ten hold roughly 49%. Sample: PBMCs or T cells enriched from blood (not recorded which). These TCRs come from a woman aged 55-70 years who had been exposed to COVID-19.

This clone was observed many times. The gene calls are TRBV5-1 and TRBJ2-3, with D maybe TRBD1 (5 bases). Germline V gene sequence: CDR1 SGHRS, CDR2 YFSETQ. The CDR3 is made up of 13 amino acids. The V end lost 7 bases, the J end lost 2 bases, and 11 bases lay between the germline ends. The DNA for the CDR3 is TGCGCCAGCTCCGACAGCACCACAGATACGCAGTATTTT. Residues: CASSDSTTDTQYF.

This clone was seen a few times. In DNA form, the CDR3 reads TGTGCCAGTAGTATAGAAGGGGCGGGGATAGTTCAGCCCCAGCATTTT. Residues: CASSIEGAGIVQPQHF. The rearrangement joins TRBV19 to TRBJ1-5; a possible D gene is TRBD1 (5 bases). The ends were cut back, 0 bases at V and 6 bases at J, with 15 bases in the middle. Germline CDR1 LNHDA, CDR2 SQIVND (reference sequence). The CDR3 has 16 residues. Combining the CDR3 with reference TRBV19 and TRBJ1-5 gives the whole variable domain DGGITQSPKYLFRKEGQNVTLSCEQNLNHDAMYWYRQDPGQGLRLIYYSQIVNDFQKGDIAEGYSVSREKKESFPLTVTSAQKNPTAFYLCASSIEGAGIVQPQHFGDGTRLSIL.

This chain uses TRBV9 with TRBJ1-6; D is unresolved. V was cut by 2 bases and J by 8 bases, with 5 bases left in between. Germline values: CDR1 SGDLS, CDR2 YYNGEE. The CDR3 covers 12 residues. The CDR3 region is CASSVLDSPLHF. In DNA, the CDR3 is TGTGCCAGCAGCGTTTTAGATTCACCCCTCCACTTT.

CDR3 sequence reads: CASSPLQTTDTQYF. In DNA, the CDR3 is TGTGCCAGCAGCCCGTTACAGACGACAGATACGCAGTATTTT. The V gene is TRBV14, the J gene TRBJ2-3, with D hard to call. CDR1 SGHDN and CDR2 FVKESK come from the germline V gene. Trimming took off 4 bases at V and 3 bases at J, with 11 bases between the two ends. This CDR3 is 14 amino acids long.

This sequence joins TRBV12-5 and TRBJ2-1; 8 nucleotides match TRBD2. V shed 8 bases, J shed 7 bases, and the junction held 7 bases outside the gene matches. The germline CDR1 and CDR2 sequences are LGHNT and FRNRAP. The CDR3 spans 13 residues. In DNA, the CDR3 is TGTGCTAGTAACGCGGGGGGATTGAATGAGCAGTTCTTC. Translation: CASNAGGLNEQFF.

This chain connects TRBV5-1 to TRBJ1-1; 7 bases line up with TRBD1. CDR1 SGHRS and CDR2 YFSETQ come from the germline V gene. This CDR3 is 13 amino acids long. With V trimmed by 6 bases and J by 1 base, 3 bases remained unmatched. This CDR3 is CASNGQANTEAFF. DNA of the CDR3: TGCGCCAGCAACGGACAGGCGAACACTGAAGCTTTCTTT.

This rearrangement joins TRBV29-1 to TRBJ2-1; maybe TRBD2 (6 bases). The CDR3 contains 11 residues. The germline CDR1 and CDR2 sequences are SQVTM and ANQGSEA. V was shortened by 6 bases and J by 5 bases, with 8 bases between the two germline ends. CDR3 protein: CSVGTHNEQFF. In DNA, the CDR3 is TGCAGCGTCGGGACTCACAATGAGCAGTTCTTC.

This clone was detected ten times or more. V gene TRBV6-5 combines with J gene TRBJ2-7, with 7 bases matching TRBD1. With 0 bases clipped from V and 4 bases from J, the junction kept 3 bases outside the gene matches. There are 14 residues in the CDR3. CDR1 and CDR2 from the germline V gene are MNHEY and SVGAGI. The CDR3 sequence is CASSYSGQRYEQYF. Here the CDR3 DNA reads TGTGCCAGCAGTTACTCGGGACAGCGGTACGAGCAGTACTTC.

This clone came up a few times. The chain couples TRBV28 to TRBJ1-3; no definite D call. Per the germline V gene, CDR1 is MDHEN and CDR2 is SYDVKM. The CDR3 consists of 14 residues. Trimming shortened V by 7 bases and J by 7 bases, and 17 bases separated the two germline ends. The CDR3 loop is CASTQQANPNTIYF. CDR3 bases: TGTGCCAGCACCCAGCAGGCCAACCCGAACACCATATATTTT. The full variable domain, with the rest looked up from reference TRBV28 and TRBJ1-3, is DVKVTQSSRYLVKRTGEKVFLECVQDMDHENMFWYRQDPGLGLRLIYFSYDVKMKEKGDIPEGYSVSREKKERFSLILESASTNQTSMYLCASTQQANPNTIYFGEGSWLTVV.

This clone has a count of ten or more. This chain connects TRBV2 to TRBJ1-2, with 9 bases aligning to TRBD1. Germline CDR1 is SNHLY and CDR2 is FYNNEI. Unmatched junction bases numbered 9, after V lost 6 bases and J lost 4 bases. The CDR3 runs 15 residues. The CDR3, as DNA: TGTGCCAGCAGGGCCGGGACAGGGAGGACCTATGGCTACACCTTC. Its protein is CASRAGTGRTYGYTF.

This chain connects TRBV15 to TRBJ2-7; 9 nucleotides agree with TRBD2. The trim removed 1 base at V and 2 bases at J, leaving 6 bases unmatched. CDR1 and CDR2 (germline): LNHNV, YYDKDF (reference sequence). The CDR3 loop spans 16 amino acids. The CDR3 region has the DNA TGTGCCACCAGCAGAGGCAGGGCGGGAGGGGCCTACGAGCAGTACTTC. This gives the protein CATSRGRAGGAYEQYF.

The chain joins TRBV24-1 to TRBJ2-7, with D possibly matching TRBD1 (5 bases). Germline values: CDR1 KGHDR, CDR2 SFDVKD. Trimming shortened V by 5 bases and J by 5 bases, and 9 bases separated the two germline ends. The CDR3 totals 12 residues. The CDR3 is CATSVSGNEQYF. The CDR3 nucleotides are TGTGCCACCAGTGTGTCAGGGAACGAGCAGTACTTC.

CDR3 DNA: TGTGCCAGCAGACCGGGACAAGGGCAGACCCAGTACTTC. Translating it yields CASRPGQGQTQYF. V gene TRBV12-3 or TRBV12-4 combines with J gene TRBJ2-5, with D possibly being TRBD1 (6 bases). The CDR3 consists of 13 residues. V was cut by 6 bases and J by 6 bases, with 14 bases left in between.

The V and J genes are TRBV2 and TRBJ2-7; 7 bases map to TRBD1. V trimming: 4 bases; J trimming: 3 bases; junction bases outside the gene matches: 3. Germline V gene lookup returns CDR1 SNHLY and CDR2 FYNNEI. The CDR3 totals 13 residues. In DNA, the CDR3 is TGTGCCAGCAGTGTTAGACAGGGCTACGAGCAGTACTTC. Amino acids: CASSVRQGYEQYF.

The rearrangement joins TRBV18 to TRBJ1-3; D is undetermined. V was shortened by 4 bases and J by 0 bases, with 10 bases between the two germline ends. In germline, CDR1 is KGHSH, CDR2 LQKENI. This CDR3 spans 15 amino acids. This CDR3 reads CASSQALSSGNTIYF. As DNA, the CDR3 is TGTGCCAGCTCACAAGCACTGAGCTCTGGAAACACCATATATTTT.

This clone has only a few counts. This chain uses TRBV10-1 with TRBJ2-3, with 7 bases aligning to TRBD2. The germline V gene encodes CDR1 WNHNN and CDR2 SYGVQD (reference sequence). CDR3 length equals 16 residues. After removal of 2 bases from V and 3 bases from J, the junction contained 8 bases not matched to a gene. CDR3 DNA: TGCGCCAGCAGTGAGGTCCGCGGGAGTTGGACAGATACGCAGTATTTT. Translating it yields CASSEVRGSWTDTQYF.

This chain uses TRBV6-6 with TRBJ1-6; TRBD1 matches 9 bases. The CDR3 totals 16 residues. From germline, CDR1 is MNHNY and CDR2 SVGAGI (reference sequence). V was clipped by 5 bases and J by 10 bases; unmatched bases: 12. CDR3 coding DNA: TGTGCCAGCAGTCCCTTCCGGGACAGGGATAGCTCACCCCTCCACTTT. Translation: CASSPFRDRDSSPLHF.

The rearrangement links TRBV5-1 to TRBJ2-1; 10 bases match TRBD2. CDR1 and CDR2 (germline): SGHRS, YFSETQ. Germline trimming cut 5 bases from V and 6 bases from J; bases unmatched to any gene: 8. CDR3 length equals 15 residues. CDR3 residues: CASRVSGRIANEQFF. The DNA for the CDR3 is TGCGCCAGCAGGGTTAGCGGGAGGATCGCCAATGAGCAGTTCTTC.

This clone was recorded a few times. The chain employs TRBV14 and TRBJ2-7; no clear D. The CDR3 runs to 16 residues. CDR1 and CDR2 (germline): SGHDN, FVKESK. The V gene lost 2 bases and the J gene lost 6 bases, with 20 bases spanning the gap. The CDR3 protein is CASSQRSPAGAREQYF. CDR3 bases: TGTGCCAGCAGCCAAAGGTCGCCGGCAGGCGCCCGCGAGCAGTACTTC.

The rearrangement uses TRBV19 and TRBJ2-7; the match to TRBD2 covers 8 bases. The CDR3 spans 16 residues. Germline loops: CDR1 LNHDA, CDR2 SQIVND (reference sequence). V lost 4 bases to trimming and J lost 4 bases; unmatched junction nucleotides: 12. The CDR3 loop reads CASSNSDGTSGYEQYF. The DNA of the CDR3 is TGTGCCAGTAGTAATTCAGACGGAACTAGCGGATACGAGCAGTACTTC.

The chain combines TRBV6-2 or TRBV6-3 with TRBJ2-3; 10 positions match TRBD2. CDR1 is MNHEY, CDR2 SVGEGT, per germline. This CDR3 region has 15 residues. V was clipped by 5 bases and J by 3 bases; unmatched bases: 5. The CDR3 nucleotides are TGTGCCAGCAGTCTAGCGGGAGACCCAACAGATACGCAGTATTTT. This translates into CASSLAGDPTDTQYF.

The chain recombines TRBV11-2 with TRBJ2-1; the match to TRBD2 covers 10 bases. Germline CDR1 reads SGHAT; CDR2 reads FQNNGV. The CDR3 loop spans 15 amino acids. V trimming: 1 base; J trimming: 8 bases; junction bases outside the gene matches: 5. The CDR3 DNA follows: TGTGCCAGCAGCTTAGGGACTAGCGGATTCTATGAGCAGTTCTTC. Amino acid sequence: CASSLGTSGFYEQFF.

The V gene is TRBV5-1, the J gene TRBJ2-1; no definite D call. V lost 0 bases and J lost 5, with 12 bases in between. From germline, CDR1 is SGHRS and CDR2 YFSETQ. The CDR3 totals 15 residues. The CDR3 spells CASSLAGSANNEQFF. Written as DNA, the CDR3 is TGCGCCAGCAGCTTGGCCGGGTCGGCTAACAATGAGCAGTTCTTC.

In its sample, this clone was seen once. This chain connects TRBV28 to TRBJ2-5, with 8 nucleotides matching TRBD1. With V trimmed by 5 bases and J by 9 bases, 14 bases remained unmatched. Germline lookup yields CDR1 MDHEN and CDR2 SYDVKM. The length of the CDR3 is 15 residues. Here the CDR3 reads CASSPPGGGREAQYF. Written as DNA, the CDR3 is TGTGCCAGCAGTCCCCCAGGGGGCGGAAGAGAAGCCCAGTACTTC.

The V and J genes are TRBV12-2 and TRBJ1-1; the DNA was not compared with TRBD1, the D call given in the table. TRBV12-2 corresponds to a pseudogene. This CDR3 is built from 15 residues. In DNA form, the CDR3 reads TGTGCAAGTCGCTTCGGACAGGGGATGAACACTGAAGCTTTCTTT. Its protein is CASRFGQGMNTEAFF.

The V gene is TRBV5-6, the J gene TRBJ1-3, with D tentatively TRBD1 (5 bases). Germline V gene data show CDR1 as SGHDT and CDR2 as YYEEEE. With 4 bases removed from V and 0 bases from J, the gap between germline ends came to 8 bases. The CDR3 loop spans 14 amino acids. The CDR3 spells CASSPTGSGNTIYF. The CDR3 nucleotides read TGTGCCAGCAGCCCTACAGGCTCTGGAAACACCATATATTTT.

This clone showed up just a few times. This rearrangement joins TRBV7-9 to TRBJ2-7; 8 bases line up with TRBD1. CDR1 and CDR2 from the germline V gene are SEHNR and FQNEAQ (reference sequence). V trimming: 6 bases; J trimming: 2 bases; junction bases outside the gene matches: 9. CDR3 size: 15 residues. CDR3 nucleotide sequence: TGTGCCAGCAGTTTGACAGGGGAAGGGGCCTACGAGCAGTACTTC. Translated, it gives CASSLTGEGAYEQYF.

The V call is TRBV10-3, the J call TRBJ1-1; D ambiguous. CDR1 is ENHRY and CDR2 is SYGVKD in the germline V gene. This CDR3 spans 14 amino acids. The V end was cut by 7 bases, the J end by 0 bases, with 12 bases between. CDR3 amino acids: CAINPGGLNTEAFF. Written as DNA, the CDR3 is TGTGCCATCAACCCGGGCGGGTTGAACACTGAAGCTTTCTTT.

The chain couples TRBV9 to TRBJ2-2; possibly TRBD1 for D (6 bases). CDR3 length equals 14 residues. Germline V gives CDR1 SGDLS, CDR2 YYNGEE. V gave up 5 bases and J gave up 0 bases, with 8 bases separating them. The CDR3 nucleotides are TGTGCCAGCAGGGACAGACCGAACACCGGGGAGCTGTTTTTT. As protein: CASRDRPNTGELFF.

The rearrangement joins TRBV4-2 to TRBJ2-5; D is possibly TRBD1 (6 bases). Germline V gene data show CDR1 as LGHNA and CDR2 as YNFKEQ. V was trimmed by 0 bases and J by 7 bases, leaving 15 bases between them. The CDR3 covers 15 residues. This CDR3 is CASSQDGDRSRTQYF. CDR3 coding DNA: TGTGCCAGCAGCCAAGATGGAGACAGGTCAAGGACCCAGTACTTC.